The subject of this entry is one T cell receptor (beta chain). Study processing details: Amplification from reference gene primers served as the basis for estimated nucleated cell counts. Here immunoSEQ multiplex PCR was the method, and the copy in TCRdb shows in-frame clones only, minus some. For V, J and clone size, that table is used; D and trimming come from the DNA. The data hold roughly 230,000 clones, with around 81% observed a single time. The data stem from a study of blood T cell repertoires in COVID-19. The wider study: Material from acute and convalescent COVID-19 was sourced from the United States, Italy and Spain. PBMCs, B-cell-depleted T cells, or T cells were the source of the cDNA or gDNA that made up the material.

The CDR3 covers 15 residues. Germline V CDR1 and CDR2: KGHSH, LQKENI. Trimming took 2 bases from V and 0 from J; bases not matched to a gene: 1. The origin of this receptor is an older woman with active or convalescent COVID-19. Sequenced material: peripheral blood. The J gene is TRBJ2-1, the V gene TRBV18, with 7 positions matching TRBD2. The CDR3 DNA reads TGTGCCAGCTCACCAGAGCGGGACTCCTACAATGAGCAGTTCTTC. This translates into CASSPERDSYNEQFF.